This paragraph covers one T cell receptor (beta chain) sequence. What it binds is unknown. The data are from a study of shared clonotypes between healthy human individuals. General study results and limits: Larger estimated richness was generally seen in naive subsets than in memory subsets.

Method: immunoSEQ multiplex PCR; TCRdb's copy keeps in-frame clones and lacks some. The table shows around 2,000,000 clones, with about 95% occurring only once. Positive CCR7 selection of CD45RO-negative cells yielded the naive CD8 cells, and terminally differentiated effector memory CD45RA+ cells were excluded. With 4 bases removed from V and 6 bases from J, the gap between germline ends came to 19 bases. The CDR3 is 15 residues long. The germline V gene encodes CDR1 LNHNV and CDR2 YYDKDF (reference sequence). The sample taken for sequencing was naive CD8+ T cells sorted from blood. V is TRBV15 and J is TRBJ2-7; no clear D. This receptor was taken from a man aged 18 to 29 in good health. CDR3: CATSIAVLPASEQYF. CDR3 in DNA: TGTGCCACCAGCATCGCGGTCCTGCCCGCTTCCGAGCAGTACTTC.